A single sample gave rise to the 23 T cell receptor beta chains below, sequenced in a study of CD8 T cells in Susac syndrome. An input of about 0.5 to 1 ug of RNA was subjected to reverse transcription using random hexamers. TCRdb analysed the immunoSEQ multiplex PCR reads with MiXCR anew, one entry per CDR3 protein. The sample has tens of thousands of distinct CDR3 sequences, roughly 91% seen once. Material: CD4+ T cells from PBMCs. These receptors originate from a human donor with Susac syndrome.

The CDR3 region has the DNA TGCGCCAGCAGCTTACGGGGGACGGCGAACACTGAAGCTTTCTTT. Its translation: CASSLRGTANTEAFF. The chain carries TRBV5-1 and TRBJ1-1; a weak D match, TRBD1 (5 bases). The CDR3 extends over 15 amino acids. Between the trimmed V and J ends, which lost 2 bases and 1 base, there was a span of 12 bases. Germline CDR1 and CDR2: SGHRS and YFSETQ.

The chain couples TRBV10-3 to TRBJ2-5; D unclear. Germline V gene data show CDR1 as ENHRY and CDR2 as SYGVKD. Trimming stripped 2 bases from V and 5 bases from J, with 3 bases between. This CDR3 has 11 residues. The CDR3 here is CAISEGETQYF. The CDR3 coding sequence is TGTGCCATCAGTGAGGGGGAGACCCAGTACTTC.

V usage is TRBV5-1 and J usage is TRBJ2-6; no definite D call. Per the germline V gene, CDR1 is SGHRS and CDR2 is YFSETQ. The V end lost 5 bases, the J end lost 1 base, and 10 bases lay between the germline ends. The CDR3 is 15 amino acids. CDR3 sequence reads: CASRSALSGANVLTF. CDR3 sequence (DNA): TGCGCCAGCAGATCGGCCCTATCTGGGGCCAACGTCCTGACTTTC. Looking up the rest from reference TRBV5-1 and TRBJ2-6 gives the full variable domain: KAGVTQTPRYLIKTRGQQVTLSCSPISGHRSVSWYQQTPGQGLQFLFEYFSETQRNKGNFPGRFSGRQFSNSRSEMNVSTLELGDSALYLCASRSALSGANVLTFGAGSRLTVL.

The chain joins TRBV6-5 to TRBJ2-3, with D perhaps matching TRBD2 (6 bases). V was shortened by 6 bases and J by 4 bases, with 11 bases between the two germline ends. This CDR3 is 13 amino acids long. The germline CDR1 and CDR2 sequences are MNHEY and SVGAGI. Here the CDR3 reads CASRQLAADTQYF. CDR3 coding DNA: TGTGCCAGCAGACAACTAGCTGCAGATACGCAGTATTTT.

The chain is built from TRBV7-8 and TRBJ2-1; TRBD2 agrees at 7 bases. J lost 10 bases, V lost 5 bases, and 8 bases had no gene match. CDR1 and CDR2 from the germline V gene are SGHVS and FQNEAQ. This CDR3 is built from 13 residues. In DNA, the CDR3 is TGTGCCAGCAGCGATCGACTAGCCCGAGAGCAGTTCTTC. Protein sequence: CASSDRLAREQFF.

The chain has TRBV18 and TRBJ1-2, with D possibly being TRBD1 (5 bases). Germline CDR1 KGHSH, CDR2 LQKENI. V lost 5 bases to trimming and J lost 7 bases, with 17 bases between them. The CDR3 is 14 residues long. The CDR3 sequence: CASSDRGGDVGYTF. Here the CDR3 DNA reads TGTGCCAGCTCAGACCGGGGAGGGGATGTTGGCTACACCTTC.

The CDR3 DNA reads as TGCGCCAGCAGCCCGGGGCTAGACACAGATACGCAGTATTTT. Translating it yields CASSPGLDTDTQYF. The chain links TRBV5-1 to TRBJ2-3; D may correspond to TRBD1 or TRBD2 (5 bases each). Deletions cut 4 bases from V and 2 bases from J, with 11 bases between. This CDR3 has 14 residues. Germline V gives CDR1 SGHRS, CDR2 YFSETQ.

This clonotype has a single count. The chain is built from TRBV7-2 and TRBJ2-5; 10 nucleotides line up with TRBD2. V trimming: 1 base; J trimming: 4 bases; junction bases outside the gene matches: 6. Germline CDR1 and CDR2: SGHTA and FQGNSA. The CDR3 is 16 residues long. CDR3 bases: TGTGCCAGCAGCTTAGTAGCGGGAGGTGTCGGAGAGACCCAGTACTTC. Amino acids: CASSLVAGGVGETQYF.

This sequence joins TRBV9 and TRBJ2-3, with D tentatively TRBD2 (6 bases). V lost 6 bases to trimming and J lost 5 bases, with 16 bases between them. The CDR3 consists of 14 residues. Germline V lookup: CDR1 SGDLS, CDR2 YYNGEE. In nucleotides, the CDR3 is TGTGCCAGCACCGGGCGGGCGCGGGGAGATACGCAGTATTTT. Protein: CASTGRARGDTQYF.

This clonotype was found once. The V call is TRBV6-2 or TRBV6-3, the J call TRBJ1-1, with 7 bases aligning to TRBD1. V shed 6 bases and J 11 bases; nucleotides not matched to a gene: 18. This CDR3 has 15 residues. Germline-derived CDR1 and CDR2 are MNHEY and SVGEGT. Here the CDR3 DNA reads TGTGCCAGCAGCACCCCCGGGACAGCGAACCTGAATGCTTTCTTT. Protein sequence: CASSTPGTANLNAFF.

The CDR3 bases are TGTGCCAGCAGCTTTCGCGGGAGGGGAACCGGGGAGCTGTTTTTT. Encoded protein: CASSFRGRGTGELFF. The gene calls are TRBV5-6 and TRBJ2-2; the match to TRBD2 covers 9 bases. Unmatched junction bases numbered 4, after V lost 2 bases and J lost 5 bases. Germline lookup yields CDR1 SGHDT and CDR2 YYEEEE. The CDR3 spans 15 residues. The full variable domain, its missing parts supplied by reference TRBV5-6 and TRBJ2-2, is DAGVTQSPTHLIKTRGQQVTLRCSPKSGHDTVSWYQQALGQGPQFIFQYYEEEERQRGNFPDRFSGHQFPNYSSELNVNALLLGDSALYLCASSFRGRGTGELFFGEGSRLTVL.

The chain links TRBV6-1 to TRBJ2-4; weak D call: TRBD2 (5 bases). There are 14 residues in the CDR3. Trimming removed 5 bases at V and 1 base at J, with 9 bases between. CDR1 and CDR2 from the germline V gene are MNHNS and SASEGT. CDR3 in amino acids: CASSLGLAKNIQYF. For the CDR3, the DNA is TGTGCCAGCAGTCTCGGACTGGCCAAAAACATTCAGTACTTC.

The chain has TRBV5-1 and TRBJ2-5; 9 bases are a match to TRBD2. V lost 2 bases, J lost 4 bases, and 9 bases stayed unmatched. CDR1 and CDR2 (germline): SGHRS, YFSETQ. CDR3 length: 16 amino acids. For the CDR3, the DNA is TGCGCCAGCAGCTTCACCGGGACTAGCAGTCGAGAGACCCAGTACTTC. Its translation is CASSFTGTSSRETQYF.

This chain links TRBV29-1 with TRBJ2-1; maybe TRBD1 (5 bases). The CDR3 loop spans 11 amino acids. Germline lookup yields CDR1 SQVTM and CDR2 ANQGSEA. Trimming removed 6 bases at V and 7 bases at J, with 10 bases between. CDR3 in amino acids: CSVKTANEQFF. CDR3 bases: TGCAGCGTAAAGACAGCTAATGAGCAGTTCTTC.

This chain connects TRBV7-3 to TRBJ2-5; TRBD1 might be the D (5 bases). The germline gives CDR1 SGHTA, CDR2 FQGTGA. The CDR3 totals 15 residues. Trimming took off 0 bases at V and 4 bases at J, with 12 bases between the two ends. CDR3 sequence reads: CASSLTGLRGETQYF. The CDR3 nucleotides read TGTGCCAGCAGCTTAACAGGTCTAAGGGGAGAGACCCAGTACTTC. Using reference TRBV7-3 and TRBJ2-5 for the parts outside the CDR3, the full variable domain is GAGVSQTPSNKVTEKGKYVELRCDPISGHTALYWYRQSLGQGPEFLIYFQGTGAADDSGLPNDRFFAVRPEGSVSTLKIQRTERGDSAVYLCASSLTGLRGETQYFGPGTRLLVL.

This clonotype was detected only once. The chain employs TRBV3-1 and TRBJ2-4, with 14 bases fitting TRBD2. The J segment lost 2 bases and the V segment lost 8 bases, leaving 2 bases of the junction unmatched. This CDR3 contains 15 residues. Germline CDR1 and CDR2: LGHDT and YNNKEL (reference sequence). The CDR3 protein is CASGLAGGSKNIQYF. CDR3 nucleotides: TGTGCCAGCGGACTAGCGGGGGGATCCAAAAACATTCAGTACTTC.

The chain uses TRBV29-1 and TRBJ2-7; no reliable D call. This CDR3 spans 15 amino acids. Per germline, CDR1 SQVTM and CDR2 ANQGSEA. Trimming left V 7 bases short and J 2 bases short, with 21 bases between. The CDR3 DNA follows: TGCAGCGGTTATTGGGTATACGGGCTTACCTACGAGCAGTACTTC. This gives the protein CSGYWVYGLTYEQYF.

CDR3 sequence: CASSPRRNQQETQYF. For the CDR3, the DNA is TGTGCCAGCTCACCAAGACGGAACCAGCAAGAGACCCAGTACTTC. The rearrangement links TRBV18 to TRBJ2-5; D gene uncertain. V was shortened by 2 bases and J by 2 bases, with 12 bases between the two germline ends. CDR1 and CDR2 from the germline V gene are KGHSH and LQKENI. CDR3 size: 15 residues.

The chain has TRBV3-1 and TRBJ2-7, with 8 bases that match TRBD2. V lost 0 bases to trimming and J lost 6 bases; unmatched junction nucleotides: 22. The CDR3 spans 20 residues. In germline, CDR1 is LGHDT, CDR2 YNNKEL (reference sequence). The CDR3: CASSQDPRRREGSFTREQYF. CDR3 nucleotide sequence: TGTGCCAGCAGCCAAGATCCCAGACGACGGGAGGGATCCTTTACGCGCGAGCAGTACTTC.

Here the CDR3 DNA reads TGTGCCAGCTCACCTCCCTTAGGCGGACAAGAGACCCAGTACTTC. Protein product: CASSPPLGGQETQYF. The rearrangement uses TRBV18 and TRBJ2-5; the D is unclear. Looked up from germline, CDR1 is KGHSH and CDR2 is LQKENI. Trimming stripped 3 bases from V and 2 bases from J, with 13 bases between. The CDR3 has 15 amino acids.

The chain links TRBV18 to TRBJ2-5, with D possibly TRBD2 on 6 matching bases. Germline values: CDR1 KGHSH, CDR2 LQKENI. The CDR3 covers 16 residues. V lost 3 bases to trimming and J lost 4 bases, with 18 bases between them. CDR3 residues: CASSPWVKTEGETQYF. The CDR3 nucleotides are TGTGCCAGCTCACCCTGGGTGAAGACGGAGGGAGAGACCCAGTACTTC.

This chain joins TRBV19 and TRBJ1-4, with 9 bases identical to TRBD1. Looked up from germline, CDR1 is LNHDA and CDR2 is SQIVND (reference sequence). J lost 8 bases, V lost 1 base, and 8 bases had no gene match. CDR3 length equals 16 residues. CDR3 amino acids: CASSIAGTGFKEKLFF. The CDR3 DNA reads TGTGCCAGTAGTATAGCCGGGACAGGGTTTAAAGAAAAACTGTTTTTT.

CDR3 residues: CASSRTGPTTNTEAFF. DNA for the CDR3: TGTGCCAGCAGCCGGACAGGGCCCACGACGAACACTGAAGCTTTCTTT. This chain joins TRBV12-3 or TRBV12-4 and TRBJ1-1, with 8 bases aligning to TRBD1. J was trimmed by 1 base and V by 6 bases; bases with no gene match: 10. CDR3 length equals 16 residues.